This entry features one T cell receptor (beta chain) sequence. It lacks a known antigen. No qualities accompany the bases; no much larger clone lies one base away. TCRbeta CDR3 regions were amplified from genomic DNA using the immunoSEQ Assay, a bias-controlled multiplex PCR. The paper's data handling went like this. The number of nucleated cells in each sample was estimated by amplification of reference gene primers within the assay. To quantify the absolute abundance of each unique TCRbeta CDR3 rearrangement, sequence reads were collapsed and filtered. For each sample, productive Simpson clonality was calculated as the square root of Simpson's diversity index over productive rearrangements. The table comes from immuneACCESS by way of TCRdb, which keeps in-frame sequences with V and J called. Part of the clones is missing from these tables; in studies checked, under half for an unresolved V gene and the rest for unknown reasons. The DNA was the basis for D and trimming; V, J and clone size are from that table. The sample table records 200,000 or so clones; about 86% of these occur just once. Together, the top ten hold roughly 1.3% of the sample.

The data were obtained in a study of blood T cell repertoires in COVID-19 (dated by TCRdb to the early 2020s). Regarding the research as a whole: Samples covering the acute and convalescent phases of COVID-19 were provided by collaborators in the United States, Italy and Spain. The prospective study material was composed of cDNA or gDNA derived from T cells, B-cell-depleted T cells, or PBMCs. Deeply sampled blood TCRbeta repertoires from subjects exposed to, actively infected with, or recovered from COVID-19 were included in the dataset. A freely available public database, intended as a resource for researchers studying the immune response to SARS-CoV-2, is where the repertoires were released. Samples were obtained from the ongoing ImmuneRACE study (first 160 participants) and from some 1,200 subjects provided by 6 global collaborators. A de-identified subject ID, COVID-19 status, age in years and sex were almost always included in the sample metadata. Where available, HLA class I and class II types were taken from metadata supplied by the sample provider and were not determined by assay-based typing. Summary of the overall study and its limitations: The amount of clinical and demographic metadata varied by source and participant and was provided uncurated.

The trim is 7 bases for V and 8 bases for J, with a gap of 16 bases between the germline ends. Inclusive of the bounding cysteine and phenylalanine, the CDR3 is 13 residues long. The read is trimmed to its CDR3 DNA, 39 bases read in frame from base 1. CDR1 SEHNR and CDR2 FQNEAQ are derived from the germline V gene (reference sequence). In the prospective study, participants were about 18 to 95 years old, resided in 24 geographic areas of the United States, and were enrolled through a virtual design. Cohort assignment in the prospective study relied on participant-reported clinical history from a screening survey and a study questionnaire. Each participant in the prospective study had whole blood, serum and a nasopharyngeal or oropharyngeal swab collected by mobile phlebotomists. Over a roughly 2-month period, participants in the prospective study had the option of providing additional blood draws and questionnaires. Blood samples from the prospective study were shipped frozen or at room temperature prior to DNA extraction.

This receptor was identified in a woman in her thirties or forties with acute COVID-19. Recombination linked TRBV7-9 to TRBJ2-3; the D gene is perhaps TRBD2, on 6 matching bases. The sample consisted of PBMCs or T cells enriched from blood (not recorded which). The CDR3 has the sequence CASNPEGRRTQYF. The nucleotide sequence is given as TGTGCCAGCAACCCGGAGGGTCGGCGTACGCAGTATTTT.